The T cell receptor beta chain described here comes from a study of blood T cells in healthy people across ages. A second PCR of roughly 7 to 11 cycles used a sample-barcoded 5' primer and a J-beta primer mix. With 12 random nucleotides, a template-switch adaptor tagged each individual cDNA molecule. TCRdb re-called the 5' RACE reads through MiXCR, storing one row per CDR3 protein. The sample consists of fewer than 950,000 distinct CDR3 sequences, about 37% of them appearing once. The study's findings and limits: PBMC samples, being unsorted, prevented any conclusive comparison of naive and antigen-experienced cells.

Germline V gives CDR1 SQVTM, CDR2 ANQGSEA. V was pared by 6 bases and J by 5 bases, with 22 bases between. The CDR3 is made up of 15 amino acids. With respect to this clonotype: Its antigen remains unidentified.

Ranging in age from roughly 6 to 90, the donors were healthy Caucasian individuals from Russia. Each sample yielded at least 5.5 micrograms of PBMC total RNA. The source material was blood. The sequence derives from a man younger than 35 in good health. The chain couples TRBV29-1 to TRBJ1-1; a possible D gene is TRBD1 (6 bases). Written as DNA, the CDR3 is TGCAGCGTCCCGCCGGGGGGCAGGGTTGATACTGAAGCTTTCTTT. Amino acids: CSVPPGGRVDTEAFF.